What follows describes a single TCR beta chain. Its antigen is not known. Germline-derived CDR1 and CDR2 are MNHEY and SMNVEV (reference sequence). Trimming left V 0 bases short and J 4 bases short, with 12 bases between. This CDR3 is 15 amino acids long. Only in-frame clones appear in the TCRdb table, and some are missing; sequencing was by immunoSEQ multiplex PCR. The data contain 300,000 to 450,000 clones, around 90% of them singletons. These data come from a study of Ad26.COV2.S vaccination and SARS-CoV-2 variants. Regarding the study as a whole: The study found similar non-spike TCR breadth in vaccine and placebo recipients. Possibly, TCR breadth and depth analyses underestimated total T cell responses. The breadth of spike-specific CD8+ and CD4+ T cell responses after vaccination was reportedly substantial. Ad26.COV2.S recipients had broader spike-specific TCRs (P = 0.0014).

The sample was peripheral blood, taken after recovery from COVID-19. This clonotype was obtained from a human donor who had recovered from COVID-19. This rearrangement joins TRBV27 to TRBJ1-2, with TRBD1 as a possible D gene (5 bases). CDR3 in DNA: TGTGCCAGCAGTTTATCGGGGGAAATAATCTATGGCTACACCTTC. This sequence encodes CASSLSGEIIYGYTF.